A few counts support the clone carrying this T cell receptor beta chain. Additional DNA sequences in this sample encode the identical CDR3. Resolution of symptoms, clearance, or two negative PCRs was present in recovered Cohort 3 donors. V was pared by 2 bases and J by 5 bases, with 3 bases of the junction left unmatched. Germline CDR1 KGHSH, CDR2 LQKENI. This CDR3 is built from 15 residues. The data derive from a study of blood T cell repertoires in COVID-19. Only in-frame clones appear in the TCRdb table, and some are missing; sequencing was by immunoSEQ multiplex PCR. The sample shows roughly 230,000 clones, 82% of them seen only once.

This TCR came from a woman aged 60-75 years who had recovered from COVID-19. The sequenced sample was PBMCs or T cells enriched from blood (not recorded which). The rearrangement uses TRBV18 and TRBJ2-1, with 10 positions matching TRBD2. CDR3 sequence (DNA): TGTGCCAGCTCACCAGGGCTAGCGGGAGACAATGAGCAGTTCTTC. The encoded protein is CASSPGLAGDNEQFF. The full variable domain, with the rest looked up from reference TRBV18 and TRBJ2-1, is NAGVMQNPRHLVRRRGQEARLRCSPMKGHSHVYWYRQLPEEGLKFMVYLQKENIIDESGMPKERFSAEFPKEGPSILRIQQVVRGDSAAYFCASSPGLAGDNEQFFGPGTRLTVL.